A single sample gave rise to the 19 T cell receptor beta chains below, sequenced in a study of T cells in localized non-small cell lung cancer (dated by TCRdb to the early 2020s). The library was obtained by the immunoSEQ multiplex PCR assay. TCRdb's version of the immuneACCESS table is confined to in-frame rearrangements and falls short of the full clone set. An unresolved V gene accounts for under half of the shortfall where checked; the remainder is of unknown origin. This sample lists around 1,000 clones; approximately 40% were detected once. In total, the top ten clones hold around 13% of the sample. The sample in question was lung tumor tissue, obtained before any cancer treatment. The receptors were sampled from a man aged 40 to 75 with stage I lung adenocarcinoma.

The CDR3 nucleotides read TGCGCCAGCAGCCAAGGACTAGTCACAGATACGCAGTATTTT. It codes for CASSQGLVTDTQYF. J is TRBJ2-3 and V is TRBV5-1, with 7 nucleotides matching TRBD2. With V trimmed by 4 bases and J by 2 bases, 4 bases remained unmatched. Germline V gives CDR1 SGHRS, CDR2 YFSETQ. The CDR3 loop spans 14 amino acids.

The CDR3 loop is CASSLWAGGTDTQYF. The CDR3 nucleotides read TGTGCCAGCAGTTTATGGGCGGGAGGAACAGATACGCAGTATTTT. The chain couples TRBV28 to TRBJ2-3, with TRBD2 matching over 8 bases. V trimming: 0 bases; J trimming: 3 bases; junction bases outside the gene matches: 2. The germline V gene has CDR1 MDHEN and CDR2 SYDVKM. The CDR3 loop spans 15 amino acids.

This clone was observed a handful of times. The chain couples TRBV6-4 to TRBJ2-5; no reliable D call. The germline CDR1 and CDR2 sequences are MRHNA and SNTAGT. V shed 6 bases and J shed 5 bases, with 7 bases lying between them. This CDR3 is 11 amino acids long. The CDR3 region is CASSFRETQYF. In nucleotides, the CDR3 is TGTGCCAGCAGCTTCAGGGAGACCCAGTACTTC.

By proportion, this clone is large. CDR3 nucleotide sequence: TGTGCCAGCAGCGACAGGACTAGCGGAACTCACAATGAGCAGTTCTTC. This encodes CASSDRTSGTHNEQFF. The gene calls are TRBV11-3 and TRBJ2-1, with 10 bases matching TRBD2. V dropped 5 bases and J dropped 5; count of bases not matched to a gene: 9. This CDR3 has 16 amino acids. Per the germline V gene, CDR1 is SGHNT and CDR2 is YENEEA.

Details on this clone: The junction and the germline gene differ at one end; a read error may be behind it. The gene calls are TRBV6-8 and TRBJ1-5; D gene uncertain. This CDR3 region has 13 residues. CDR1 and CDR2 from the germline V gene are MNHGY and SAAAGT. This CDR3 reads CAISQEGNQPQHF. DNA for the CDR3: TGTGCCATCAGTCAAGAGGGCAATCAGCCCCAGCATTTT.

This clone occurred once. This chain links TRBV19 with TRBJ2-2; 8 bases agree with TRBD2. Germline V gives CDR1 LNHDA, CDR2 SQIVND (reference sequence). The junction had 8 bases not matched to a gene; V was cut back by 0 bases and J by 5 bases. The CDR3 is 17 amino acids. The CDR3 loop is CASSIDPGGGGTGELFF. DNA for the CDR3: TGTGCCAGTAGTATAGACCCCGGGGGGGGCGGAACCGGGGAGCTGTTTTTT.

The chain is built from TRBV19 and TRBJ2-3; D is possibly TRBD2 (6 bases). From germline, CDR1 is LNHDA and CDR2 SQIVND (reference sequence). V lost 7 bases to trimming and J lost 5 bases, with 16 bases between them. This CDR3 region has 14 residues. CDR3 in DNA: TGTGCCAGTAACCGGGGCGGAGGGATAGATACGCAGTATTTT. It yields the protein CASNRGGGIDTQYF.

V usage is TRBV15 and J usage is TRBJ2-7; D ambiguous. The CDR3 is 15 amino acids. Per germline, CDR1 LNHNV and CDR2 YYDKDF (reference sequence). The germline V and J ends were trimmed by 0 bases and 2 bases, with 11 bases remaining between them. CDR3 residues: CATSRDRTLAYEQYF. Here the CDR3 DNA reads TGTGCCACCAGCAGAGATCGAACCCTGGCCTACGAGCAGTACTTC.

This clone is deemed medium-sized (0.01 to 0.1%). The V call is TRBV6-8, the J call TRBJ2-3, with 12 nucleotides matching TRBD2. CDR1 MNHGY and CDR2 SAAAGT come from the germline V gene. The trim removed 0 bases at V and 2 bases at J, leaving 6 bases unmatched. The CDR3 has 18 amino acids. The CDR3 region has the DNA TGTGCCAGCAGTTACTCTTTCACTAGCGGGGGGAACACAGATACGCAGTATTTT. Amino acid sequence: CASSYSFTSGGNTDTQYF.

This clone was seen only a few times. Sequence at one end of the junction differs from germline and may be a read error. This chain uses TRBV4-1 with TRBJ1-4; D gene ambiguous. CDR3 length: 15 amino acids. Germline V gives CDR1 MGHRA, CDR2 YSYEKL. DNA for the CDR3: TGCGTCAGCAGCCAACGGACCCCCGTGGATGAAAAACTGTTTTTT. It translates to CVSSQRTPVDEKLFF.

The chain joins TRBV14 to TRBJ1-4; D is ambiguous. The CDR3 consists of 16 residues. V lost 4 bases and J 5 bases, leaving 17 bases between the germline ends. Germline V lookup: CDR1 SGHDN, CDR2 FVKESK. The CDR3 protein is CASSPLGNGLNEKLFF. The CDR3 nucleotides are TGTGCCAGCAGCCCACTGGGTAACGGCCTCAATGAAAAACTGTTTTTT.

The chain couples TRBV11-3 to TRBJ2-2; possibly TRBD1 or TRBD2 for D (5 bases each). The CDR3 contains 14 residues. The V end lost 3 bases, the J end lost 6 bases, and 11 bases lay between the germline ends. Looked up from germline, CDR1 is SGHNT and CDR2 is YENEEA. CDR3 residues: CASSLEVGAGELFF. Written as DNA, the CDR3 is TGTGCCAGCAGCTTGGAGGTAGGGGCCGGGGAGCTGTTTTTT.

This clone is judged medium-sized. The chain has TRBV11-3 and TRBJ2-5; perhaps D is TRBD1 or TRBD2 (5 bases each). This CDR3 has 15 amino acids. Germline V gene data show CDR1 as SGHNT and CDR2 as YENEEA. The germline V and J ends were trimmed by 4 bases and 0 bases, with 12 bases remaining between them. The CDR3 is CASSSPWGHQETQYF. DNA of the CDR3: TGTGCCAGCAGCTCCCCTTGGGGACACCAAGAGACCCAGTACTTC.

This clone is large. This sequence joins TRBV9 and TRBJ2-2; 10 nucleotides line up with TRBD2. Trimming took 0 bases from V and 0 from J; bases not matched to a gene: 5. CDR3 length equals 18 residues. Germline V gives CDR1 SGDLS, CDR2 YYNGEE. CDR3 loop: CASSVDPSGGSNTGELFF. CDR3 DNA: TGTGCCAGCAGCGTAGATCCTAGCGGGGGATCGAACACCGGGGAGCTGTTTTTT.

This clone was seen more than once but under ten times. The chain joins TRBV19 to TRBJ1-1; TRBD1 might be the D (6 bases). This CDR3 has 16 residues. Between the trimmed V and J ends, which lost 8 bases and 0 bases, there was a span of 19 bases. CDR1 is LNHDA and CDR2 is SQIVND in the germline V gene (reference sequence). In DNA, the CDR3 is TGTGCCAGTGGGGGAGGAAGGGACACCCTGAACACTGAAGCTTTCTTT. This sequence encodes CASGGGRDTLNTEAFF.

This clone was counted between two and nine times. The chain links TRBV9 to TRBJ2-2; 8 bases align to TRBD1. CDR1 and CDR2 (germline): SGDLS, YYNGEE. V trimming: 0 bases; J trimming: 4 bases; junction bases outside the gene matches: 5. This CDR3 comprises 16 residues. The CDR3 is CASSVGTGWFTGELFF. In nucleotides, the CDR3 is TGTGCCAGCAGCGTAGGGACAGGGTGGTTCACCGGGGAGCTGTTTTTT.

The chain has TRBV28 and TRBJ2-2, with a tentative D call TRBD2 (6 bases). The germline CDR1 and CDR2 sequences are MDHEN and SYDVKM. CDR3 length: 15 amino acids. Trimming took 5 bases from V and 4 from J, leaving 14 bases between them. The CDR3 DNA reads TGTGCCAGCAGTGCCCCGGGGGTATCCACCGGGGAGCTGTTTTTT. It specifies CASSAPGVSTGELFF.

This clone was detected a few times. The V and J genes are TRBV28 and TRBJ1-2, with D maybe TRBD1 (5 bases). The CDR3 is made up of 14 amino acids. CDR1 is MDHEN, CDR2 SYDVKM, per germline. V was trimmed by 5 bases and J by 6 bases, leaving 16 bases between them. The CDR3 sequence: CASSPGTPADGYTF. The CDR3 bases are TGTGCCAGCAGTCCCGGGACTCCCGCGGATGGCTACACCTTC.

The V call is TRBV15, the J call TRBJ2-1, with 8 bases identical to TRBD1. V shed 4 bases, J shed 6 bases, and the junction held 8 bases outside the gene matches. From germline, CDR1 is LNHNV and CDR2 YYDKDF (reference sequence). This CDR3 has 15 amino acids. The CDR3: CATSKGQEAINEQFF. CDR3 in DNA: TGTGCCACCAGCAAGGGACAGGAGGCGATCAATGAGCAGTTCTTC.